A selection of T cell receptor beta chains follows, all from one sample in a study of T cell repertoires in cytomegalovirus infection. Their target antigens are unknown. TCRdb reprocessed the reads with MiXCR, giving one entry per CDR3 protein. This table holds some 120,000 distinct CDR3 sequences, roughly a tenth found once. Sequenced sample: PBMCs, sequenced either directly or after in vitro stimulation (not recorded which). The receptors were sampled from a human donor in good health (CMV status not recorded). Some clones in this sample may be carry-over from other donors' samples. Both conserved end residues are part of each CDR3. The D gene is left open where the match is weak.

d_gene	v_gene	j_gene	CDR3aa
-	TRBV7-2	TRBJ1-5	CASSPSGGNQPQHF
-	TRBV10-3	TRBJ2-7	CAISGESYEQYF
TRBD2	TRBV29-1	TRBJ2-3	CSSRLAGEPDTQYF
-	TRBV12-3/TRBV12-4	TRBJ1-4	CASSPIWDPTNEKLFF
TRBD2	TRBV7-2	TRBJ2-1	CASSLGGGPYNEQFF
-	TRBV4-3	TRBJ1-3	CASSQTGAQGNTIYF
-	TRBV7-2	TRBJ1-5	CASSLWGIEPQHF
-	TRBV15	TRBJ2-5	CATSSPGWGQETQYF
-	TRBV10-3	TRBJ1-1	CAISATGARSEAFF
-	TRBV20-1	TRBJ1-6	CSAREGPGWDNSPLHF
TRBD2	TRBV19	TRBJ2-1	CASSIEGRLAGVYNEQFF
-	TRBV4-1	TRBJ2-4	CASSQDEELAKNIQYF
TRBD1	TRBV20-1	TRBJ1-5	CSARRPGQVDTGGQPQHF
-	TRBV4-3	TRBJ2-7	CASSQVPTDTYEQYF
-	TRBV20-1	TRBJ1-3	CSAGGSSGNTIYF
-	TRBV7-6	TRBJ1-1	CASSLVAVGEAFF
-	TRBV24-1	TRBJ2-2	CATSDLGAGVLRWELFF